Each of the 2 T cell receptor beta chains below was sequenced from the same sample in a study of a mutant IDH1 vaccine in newly diagnosed glioma. Time point denoted: week 47, end of study. Doses comprised 300 ug of mutant IDH1 20-mer peptide each, plus topical imiquimod. These receptors' antigens are unknown. Assay used: immunoSEQ multiplex PCR; TCRdb lists only in-frame clones, some missing. The data show tens of thousands of clones, about 80% seen once. Sequences were derived from PBMCs, sampled from a glioma patient whose treatment included an IDH1 peptide vaccine. Receptors were obtained from a man aged 50-59 years with glioma.

The chain carries TRBV5-1 and TRBJ1-4, with TRBD1 matching 9 bases. CDR3 length: 18 amino acids. Germline trimming cut 3 bases from V and 8 bases from J; bases unmatched to any gene: 17. Germline loops: CDR1 SGHRS, CDR2 YFSETQ. Here the CDR3 reads CASSSEKITGGLREKLFF. In DNA form, the CDR3 reads TGCGCCAGCAGCTCCGAAAAAATCACAGGGGGCCTAAGAGAAAAACTGTTTTTT. Variable domain in full (rest from reference TRBV5-1 and TRBJ1-4): KAGVTQTPRYLIKTRGQQVTLSCSPISGHRSVSWYQQTPGQGLQFLFEYFSETQRNKGNFPGRFSGRQFSNSRSEMNVSTLELGDSALYLCASSSEKITGGLREKLFFGSGTQLSVL.

J is TRBJ1-2 and V is TRBV28, with 10 bases fitting TRBD1. J gave up 7 bases and V 4 bases, and 9 bases lay outside the gene matches. Per the germline V gene, CDR1 is MDHEN and CDR2 is SYDVKM. The CDR3 is made up of 15 amino acids. The CDR3: CASSSGTGVFGGYTF. CDR3 sequence (DNA): TGTGCCAGCAGTTCCGGGACAGGGGTGTTTGGTGGCTACACCTTC.